Given below is one TCR beta chain in context. Its cognate antigen has yet to be identified. The entry originates in a study of T cells expressing NK-cell markers (dated by TCRdb to the early 2020s). With respect to the entire study: Three sorted T-cell subsets (CD3+CD56+NKG2C+, CD3+CD56+NKG2C- and CD3+CD56-NKG2C+) from 8 or 9 donors had their TCR beta-chain repertoires profiled. The eight sequenced donors were randomly selected healthy volunteers, three men and five women. Illumina HiSeq 2000/2500, MiSeq or NextSeq was used to sequence libraries as 2 x 150 bp reads. Of the eight sequenced donors, seven were found to be HCMV-seropositive and one was found to be HCMV-seronegative. Overall study outcomes, separate from this receptor: Whether the expanded NKG2C-expressing T cell clones were specific for HCMV antigens was left unclear. In several donors, the dominant CD3+CD56+NKG2C+ clonotypes were found to rank among the top 10 CD8+ clonotypes and to make up about 1.0-7.0% of CD8+ T cells. Those dominant clonotypes were again the most abundant among CD3+CD56-NKG2C+ cells in four donors, at about 25-60.1%.

HCMV-specific IgG was detected in serum with a commercial ELISA kit to determine HCMV serostatus. Peripheral blood mononuclear cells were isolated from blood by Ficoll density gradient centrifugation. Sequencer: Illumina HiSeq 2000. The TCR beta cDNA libraries were made using 5'RACE template switching, a step that added both a universal primer site and unique molecular identifiers. cDNA synthesis was primed from the TCR beta constant segment and was followed by two successive PCR amplification steps. Per the original workflow: MIGEC was used to demultiplex reads and group the reads by UMI, and MiTCR was used to assemble and quantify clonotypes. Only TCR cDNA sequences supported by at least two reads were kept to exclude erroneous sequences. The tcR package was used for downstream repertoire analysis, and clonotypes were matched between fractions using CDR3 nucleotide sequence together with V segment. VDJmatch was used to annotate antigen specificity against VDJdb, with one amino acid substitution allowed in CDR3. The reads were reprocessed in TCRdb, with one entry per CDR3 protein sequence and no accompanying DNA. Clone size and V and J calls follow TCRdb, not the original study. The sample's own table lists roughly 450,000 distinct CDR3 sequences. The ten largest clones add up to approximately 1.5% of the sample.

Material for sequencing was blood T cells: a sorted CD56 or NKG2C T cell subset, CD4+ or CD8+ T cells, or bulk PBMC T cells (not recorded which). This sequence was found in a woman between 45 and 65 years old in good health. Donor details come from another sample of the same person, matched by shared clones.

The CDR3 protein is CASSIAAGDRLAVGTEAFF. The rearranged chain carries TRBV18 and TRBJ1-1; absent DNA, TCRdb's TRBD1 call cannot be checked. CDR3 length: 19 amino acids, cysteine to phenylalanine. The nucleotide record is missing. The CDR1 and CDR2 encoded by the germline V gene are KGHSH and LQKENI.